Listed below are T cell receptor beta chains from one sample, sequenced in a study of glioma-infiltrating T cells. TCRdb independently ran MiXCR on the multiplex PCR reads; one entry per CDR3 protein. The table records approximately 140,000 distinct CDR3 sequences, 24% of them present only once. Sequencing input: glioma tissue, nonneoplastic brain tissue, or PBMCs (not recorded which). These receptors were obtained from a human donor with low-grade glioma or glioblastoma, undergoing nonglioma brain surgery, or in good health (not recorded which). The CDR3 runs from the conserved cysteine through the conserved F or W. D genes are given only for firm matches. Size tells how often a clone was seen (once, few, many) or the class of an expanded clone, and some rows leave it out.

v_gene: TRBV5-1
j_gene: TRBJ1-1
abundance: .
d_gene: .
CDR3aa: CASTDTISAEAFF
CDR3nt: TGCGCCAGCACGGACACTATTAGCGCTGAAGCTTTCTTT

v_gene: TRBV7-2
j_gene: TRBJ1-1
abundance: .
d_gene: .
CDR3aa: CASSLGVGVNTEAFF
CDR3nt: TGTGCCAGCAGCTTGGGGGTAGGGGTGAACACTGAAGCTTTCTTT

v_gene: TRBV12-3/TRBV12-4
j_gene: TRBJ2-1
abundance: .
d_gene: TRBD2
CDR3aa: CASSQGLAGGNEQFF
CDR3nt: TGTGCCAGCAGCCAGGGACTAGCGGGGGGCAATGAGCAGTTCTTC

v_gene: TRBV7-6
j_gene: TRBJ1-2
abundance: few
d_gene: .
CDR3aa: CASSLSLAAGSYGYTF
CDR3nt: TGTGCCAGCAGCTTAAGCTTAGCCGCCGGGTCCTATGGCTACACCTTT

v_gene: TRBV6-1
j_gene: TRBJ2-1
abundance: many
d_gene: .
CDR3aa: CASRQNPAYNEQFF
CDR3nt: TGTGCCAGCAGGCAAAACCCCGCTTACAATGAGCAGTTCTTC

v_gene: TRBV27
j_gene: TRBJ1-2
abundance: many
d_gene: .
CDR3aa: CASSSLAGGYGYTF
CDR3nt: TGTGCCAGCAGTTCCCTAGCGGGTGGCTATGGCTACACCTTC

v_gene: TRBV6-1
j_gene: TRBJ1-6
abundance: many
d_gene: .
CDR3aa: CASSTPGQETYNSPLHF
CDR3nt: TGTGCCAGCAGTACCCCGGGCCAGGAAACTTATAATTCACCCCTCCACTTT

v_gene: TRBV7-2
j_gene: TRBJ1-1
abundance: few
d_gene: .
CDR3aa: CASSLVGRALTEAFF
CDR3nt: TGTGCCAGCAGCTTAGTGGGCAGGGCCTTGACTGAAGCTTTCTTT

v_gene: TRBV28
j_gene: TRBJ1-1
abundance: many
d_gene: .
CDR3aa: CASSVLGHTEAFF
CDR3nt: TGTGCCAGCAGTGTATTGGGACACACTGAAGCTTTCTTT

v_gene: TRBV7-3
j_gene: TRBJ2-3
abundance: .
d_gene: .
CDR3aa: CSSSFLGFDTQYF
CDR3nt: TGTTCCAGCAGCTTCTTAGGGTTTGATACGCAGTATTTT

v_gene: TRBV24-1
j_gene: TRBJ2-5
abundance: .
d_gene: .
CDR3aa: CATSGGYQETQYF
CDR3nt: TGTGCCACCAGTGGGGGGTACCAAGAGACCCAGTACTTC

v_gene: TRBV6-1
j_gene: TRBJ2-1
abundance: .
d_gene: .
CDR3aa: CASSMLVEGNEQFF
CDR3nt: TGTGCCAGCAGCATGCTGGTTGAGGGCAATGAGCAGTTCTTC

v_gene: TRBV12-3/TRBV12-4
j_gene: TRBJ1-5
abundance: few
d_gene: .
CDR3aa: CASSLQNQPQHF
CDR3nt: TGTGCCAGCAGTCTTCAGAATCAGCCCCAGCATTTT

v_gene: TRBV7-3
j_gene: TRBJ2-1
abundance: few
d_gene: .
CDR3aa: CASSSGTLQFF
CDR3nt: TGTGCCAGCAGCTCCGGGACACTACAGTTCTTC

v_gene: TRBV18
j_gene: TRBJ1-1
abundance: .
d_gene: .
CDR3aa: CASSLGQGWDTEAFF
CDR3nt: TGTGCCAGCTCACTGGGACAAGGTTGGGACACTGAAGCTTTCTTT

v_gene: TRBV7-2
j_gene: TRBJ2-3
abundance: many
d_gene: .
CDR3aa: CASIPGSGLFTDTQYF
CDR3nt: TGTGCCAGCATCCCAGGTTCGGGTCTTTTCACAGATACGCAGTATTTT

v_gene: TRBV28
j_gene: TRBJ2-5
abundance: many
d_gene: TRBD1
CDR3aa: CASSFPLGTGGSETQYF
CDR3nt: TGTGCCAGCAGTTTTCCGCTCGGGACAGGGGGATCGGAGACCCAGTACTTC

v_gene: TRBV18
j_gene: TRBJ2-3
abundance: .
d_gene: .
CDR3aa: CASSPPTGNDGTDTQYF
CDR3nt: TGTGCCAGCTCACCACCCACAGGGAATGATGGCACAGATACGCAGTATTTT

v_gene: TRBV7-3
j_gene: TRBJ2-1
abundance: few
d_gene: .
CDR3aa: CASSPRQGGYNEQFF
CDR3nt: TGTGCCAGCAGCCCCAGACAGGGAGGATACAATGAGCAGTTCTTC

v_gene: TRBV27
j_gene: TRBJ1-2
abundance: many
d_gene: .
CDR3aa: CASSPLRASNYGYTF
CDR3nt: TGTGCCAGCAGTCCGCTCAGGGCCTCTAACTATGGCTACACCTTC

v_gene: TRBV20-1
j_gene: TRBJ1-5
abundance: .
d_gene: .
CDR3aa: CNANIGAGYYSNQPQHF
CDR3nt: TGCAATGCTAACATCGGGGCCGGCTACTACAGCAATCAGCCCCAGCATTTT

v_gene: TRBV2
j_gene: TRBJ2-1
abundance: few
d_gene: .
CDR3aa: CASSRDSRGEQFF
CDR3nt: TGTGCCAGCAGCCGGGACTCAAGGGGTGAGCAGTTCTTC